The 32 T cell receptor beta chains in this list originate from one sample, sequenced in a study of T cell clonotyping in hematopoietic cell transplantation (TCRdb year 2021). The library was prepared using the immunoSEQ multiplex PCR assay. TCRdb provides this immuneACCESS table in a form limited to in-frame rearrangements. Some clones are lacking; in checked studies, under half of them reflect an unresolved V gene, and why the rest are absent is not known. This sample lists tens of thousands of clones; approximately 95% were detected once. Of the sample, roughly 1.8% falls within the top ten clones. Taken with the paper, the label for time point translates to: recipient sample about 28 days before transplant, after cytoreduction. The input for sequencing was peripheral blood mononuclear cells, taken before stem cell transplant. The receptors were sampled from a woman between 50 and 59 years old with acute myeloid leukemia. Some clones in this sample may be carry-over from other donors' samples.

V usage is TRBV27 and J usage is TRBJ2-1; 11 positions match TRBD1. Germline loops: CDR1 MNHEY, CDR2 SMNVEV (reference sequence). V trimming: 5 bases; J trimming: 7 bases; junction bases outside the gene matches: 10. The length of the CDR3 is 16 residues. CDR3 DNA: TGTGCCAGCAGTCTTTCCGGGACAGGGGGAGGAAATGAGCAGTTCTTC. As protein: CASSLSGTGGGNEQFF.

The rearrangement joins TRBV2 to TRBJ1-5; TRBD1 might be the D (6 bases). CDR1 is SNHLY and CDR2 is FYNNEI in the germline V gene. V was shortened by 6 bases and J by 7 bases, with 16 bases between the two germline ends. The CDR3 totals 14 residues. This CDR3 is CASRRTVGVQPQHF. The CDR3 region has the DNA TGTGCCAGCAGACGGACAGTCGGGGTACAGCCCCAGCATTTT.

The chain uses TRBV5-8 and TRBJ1-1; D remains ambiguous. The CDR3 length is 12 residues. Looked up from germline, CDR1 is SGHTS and CDR2 is YDEGEE. Trimming shortened V by 4 bases and J by 7 bases, and 11 bases separated the two germline ends. The CDR3 DNA follows: TGTGCCAGCAGCCGGGCTTACATTGAAGCTTTCTTT. Translation: CASSRAYIEAFF.

In nucleotides, the CDR3 is TGTGCCAGTAGTATAGAACGGAGCTCCTACGAGCAGTACTTC. It encodes CASSIERSSYEQYF. This chain joins TRBV19 and TRBJ2-7, with unresolved D. The CDR3 spans 14 residues. Between the trimmed V and J ends, which lost 0 bases and 0 bases, there was a span of 6 bases. Germline-derived CDR1 and CDR2 are LNHDA and SQIVND (reference sequence).

This clone is a singleton in its sample. The V and J genes are TRBV30 and TRBJ1-5; no reliable D call. V dropped 1 base and J dropped 4 bases, with 8 bases sitting between them. This CDR3 spans 13 amino acids. Germline V gene sequence: CDR1 GTSNPN, CDR2 SVGIG (reference sequence). Here the CDR3 DNA reads TGTGCCTGGAGTGCTGCCAGAAATCAGCCCCAGCATTTT. Amino acid sequence: CAWSAARNQPQHF.

This clone was seen once. CDR3 sequence reads: CASSSRGERSPLHF. The DNA of the CDR3 is TGCGCCAGCAGCTCACGGGGGGAAAGGTCACCCCTCCACTTT. This chain uses TRBV5-1 with TRBJ1-6; the D gene is possibly TRBD1 (5 bases). V lost 3 bases, J lost 10 bases, and 14 bases lay in between. Looked up from germline, CDR1 is SGHRS and CDR2 is YFSETQ. The CDR3 has 14 amino acids.

The chain employs TRBV28 and TRBJ1-2, with D hard to call. This CDR3 contains 13 residues. V was trimmed by 2 bases and J by 4 bases, leaving 8 bases between them. Germline values: CDR1 MDHEN, CDR2 SYDVKM. The CDR3 reads CASSLTSFYGYTF. The CDR3 DNA follows: TGTGCCAGCAGTTTAACCAGCTTCTATGGCTACACCTTC.

This clone appeared once. Without the conserved terminal phenylalanine or tryptophan, this CDR3 likely stems from a read error. No DNA is shown, since the ends of the CDR3 on it are uncertain; the CDR3 is the one TCRdb lists. The rearrangement uses TRBV20-1 and TRBJ1-5. The CDR3 numbers 10 amino acids, ends counted. Looked up from germline, CDR1 is DFQATT and CDR2 is SNEGSKA (reference sequence). The CDR3 loop is CSASKGRSLL.

V gene TRBV5-1 combines with J gene TRBJ1-2, with D perhaps matching TRBD1 (5 bases). The V and J ends lost 0 bases and 6 bases respectively, with 12 bases between them. The CDR3 sequence is 14 residues long. Germline V CDR1 and CDR2: SGHRS, YFSETQ. CDR3 in DNA: TGCGCCAGCAGCTTGGGTTGGGGGACGGATGGCTACACCTTC. This encodes CASSLGWGTDGYTF. The full variable domain, rest sourced from reference TRBV5-1 and TRBJ1-2, is KAGVTQTPRYLIKTRGQQVTLSCSPISGHRSVSWYQQTPGQGLQFLFEYFSETQRNKGNFPGRFSGRQFSNSRSEMNVSTLELGDSALYLCASSLGWGTDGYTFGSGTRLTVV.

This chain joins TRBV7-3 and TRBJ1-1; D perhaps matches TRBD1 (5 bases). V lost 1 base, J lost 5 bases, and 8 bases lay in between. This CDR3 is 13 amino acids long. Germline lookup yields CDR1 SGHTA and CDR2 FQGTGA. The CDR3 protein is CASSLNWGTEAFF. CDR3 in DNA: TGTGCCAGCAGCTTAAATTGGGGGACTGAAGCTTTCTTT.

This chain uses TRBV5-1 with TRBJ2-5, with unresolved D. Trimming cost V 3 bases and J 4 bases, with 19 bases left between them. The CDR3 is 16 amino acids. Looked up from germline, CDR1 is SGHRS and CDR2 is YFSETQ. The CDR3 bases are TGCGCCAGCAGCTCAACCGGGTCAGGTGAATTAGAGACCCAGTACTTC. Protein: CASSSTGSGELETQYF.

The rearrangement links TRBV27 to TRBJ2-1; 7 bases map to TRBD2. The CDR3 runs to 15 residues. After removal of 4 bases from V and 6 bases from J, the junction contained 9 bases not matched to a gene. Germline V gives CDR1 MNHEY, CDR2 SMNVEV (reference sequence). The DNA for the CDR3 is TGTGCCAGCAGTTCCCTCCCCGGACTAGTCAATGAGCAGTTCTTC. Translating gives CASSSLPGLVNEQFF.

This chain joins TRBV19 and TRBJ2-5, with 8 bases identical to TRBD2. The CDR3 covers 16 residues. V was pared by 2 bases and J by 1 base, with 6 bases of the junction left unmatched. Germline assignment: CDR1 LNHDA and CDR2 SQIVND (reference sequence). CDR3 amino acids: CASSIWSGGGQETQYF. Here the CDR3 DNA reads TGTGCCAGTAGTATATGGAGCGGGGGAGGCCAAGAGACCCAGTACTTC.

V is TRBV6-5 and J is TRBJ2-1; tentatively, D is TRBD1 (5 bases). Germline values: CDR1 MNHEY, CDR2 SVGAGI. This CDR3 has 13 amino acids. Trimming shortened V by 2 bases and J by 7 bases, and 9 bases separated the two germline ends. The CDR3 sequence: CASSYQGKNEQFF. The CDR3 DNA sequence: TGTGCCAGCAGTTACCAGGGAAAGAATGAGCAGTTCTTC.

The chain combines TRBV9 with TRBJ2-3; 11 nucleotides line up with TRBD2. J lost 4 bases, V lost 2 bases, and 9 bases had no gene match. The CDR3 sequence is 17 residues long. From germline, CDR1 is SGDLS and CDR2 YYNGEE. The CDR3 DNA reads TGTGCCAGCAGCGTGGTTCCTAGCGGGGGGAGGCCAGATACGCAGTATTTT. This translates into CASSVVPSGGRPDTQYF.

This clone came up once. The V call is TRBV9, the J call TRBJ1-1; the D is unclear. CDR1 and CDR2 from the germline V gene are SGDLS and YYNGEE. The CDR3 has 14 amino acids. V lost 0 bases and J 2 bases, leaving 8 bases between the germline ends. The CDR3 reads CASSVGGSNTEAFF. DNA for the CDR3: TGTGCCAGCAGCGTAGGTGGCAGCAACACTGAAGCTTTCTTT.

V usage is TRBV6-6 and J usage is TRBJ1-3, with D unclear. The CDR3 is made up of 15 amino acids. The germline V gene has CDR1 MNHNY and CDR2 SVGAGI (reference sequence). Trimming stripped 2 bases from V and 1 base from J, with 9 bases between. The CDR3 region has the DNA TGTGCCAGCAGTTACCCTTCCCGGTCTGGAAACACCATATATTTT. Translating gives CASSYPSRSGNTIYF.

The chain is built from TRBV7-9 and TRBJ1-2, with D unclear. V gave up 7 bases and J gave up 2 bases, with 17 bases separating them. Germline loops: CDR1 SEHNR, CDR2 FQNEAQ (reference sequence). The CDR3 sequence is 15 residues long. DNA for the CDR3: TGTGCCAGCAACAGACCGACGACAACCAACTATGGCTACACCTTC. Translation: CASNRPTTTNYGYTF. Variable domain in full (rest from reference TRBV7-9 and TRBJ1-2): DTGVSQNPRHKITKRGQNVTFRCDPISEHNRLYWYRQTLGQGPEFLTYFQNEAQLEKSRLLSDRFSAERPKGSFSTLEIQRTEQGDSAMYLCASNRPTTTNYGYTFGSGTRLTVV.

The chain has TRBV28 and TRBJ1-1; weak D call: TRBD1 (5 bases). CDR1 and CDR2 from the germline V gene are MDHEN and SYDVKM. This CDR3 contains 13 residues. Trimming removed 5 bases at V and 1 base at J, with 8 bases between. DNA of the CDR3: TGTGCCAGCAGTCCCGGACAGAACACTGAAGCTTTCTTT. The encoded protein is CASSPGQNTEAFF. The full variable domain, rest sourced from reference TRBV28 and TRBJ1-1, is DVKVTQSSRYLVKRTGEKVFLECVQDMDHENMFWYRQDPGLGLRLIYFSYDVKMKEKGDIPEGYSVSREKKERFSLILESASTNQTSMYLCASSPGQNTEAFFGQGTRLTVV.

The chain couples TRBV2 to TRBJ2-7, with D hard to call. The CDR3 has 14 residues. CDR1 is SNHLY, CDR2 FYNNEI, per germline. V lost 1 base and J lost 6, with 13 bases in between. CDR3 residues: CASSEVRKMGEQYF. The DNA of the CDR3 is TGTGCCAGCAGTGAAGTTCGGAAAATGGGCGAGCAGTACTTC.

This chain uses TRBV30 with TRBJ1-3; D is unresolved. There are 14 residues in the CDR3. Germline V gene lookup returns CDR1 GTSNPN and CDR2 SVGIG (reference sequence). The V end lost 4 bases, the J end lost 3 bases, and 13 bases lay between the germline ends. In DNA, the CDR3 is TGTGCCTGGACTCCGTCGGGGAGTGGAAACACCATATATTTT. Its translation: CAWTPSGSGNTIYF.

The chain employs TRBV28 and TRBJ1-4; D gene ambiguous. The CDR3 extends over 12 amino acids. Germline CDR1 is MDHEN and CDR2 is SYDVKM. V lost 6 bases, J lost 7 bases, and 9 bases lay in between. CDR3 sequence: CASRSGSEKLFF. CDR3 in DNA: TGTGCCAGCAGGTCAGGCAGTGAAAAACTGTTTTTT.

The chain uses TRBV19 and TRBJ1-5; perhaps TRBD1 as D (6 bases). Germline assignment: CDR1 LNHDA and CDR2 SQIVND (reference sequence). Trimming left V 5 bases short and J 8 bases short, with 13 bases between. The CDR3 runs to 13 residues. The CDR3 loop is CASSWGAQKPQHF. In DNA form, the CDR3 reads TGTGCCAGTAGTTGGGGGGCTCAAAAGCCCCAGCATTTT.

V usage is TRBV6-5 and J usage is TRBJ2-1; 8 bases line up with TRBD1. Germline V gene sequence: CDR1 MNHEY, CDR2 SVGAGI. CDR3 length: 12 residues. V shed 6 bases, J shed 16 bases, and the junction held 11 bases outside the gene matches. The CDR3 DNA reads TGTGCCAGCAGAGGGTACGACAGGGGAGTATTCTTC. Encoded protein: CASRGYDRGVFF.

V gene TRBV6-6 combines with J gene TRBJ2-3; D gene ambiguous. Trimming cost V 5 bases and J 6 bases, with 6 bases left between them. The CDR3 covers 11 residues. Germline values: CDR1 MNHNY, CDR2 SVGAGI (reference sequence). The CDR3 protein is CASSIRDTQYF. CDR3 nucleotides: TGTGCCAGCAGTATAAGGGATACGCAGTATTTT.

CDR3 amino acids: CASSHGAGGLDTQYF. CDR3 nucleotide sequence: TGCGCCAGCAGCCACGGAGCGGGGGGGTTAGATACGCAGTATTTT. The rearrangement uses TRBV4-1 and TRBJ2-3; 10 bases are a match to TRBD2. The CDR3 loop spans 15 amino acids. Germline trimming cut 3 bases from V and 5 bases from J; bases unmatched to any gene: 5. CDR1 MGHRA and CDR2 YSYEKL come from the germline V gene.

The chain has TRBV6-1 and TRBJ2-7, with D hard to call. This CDR3 contains 15 residues. CDR1 is MNHNS and CDR2 is SASEGT in the germline V gene. Trimming pared 6 bases from V and 2 bases from J, leaving 17 bases between. DNA of the CDR3: TGTGCCAGCAGAACGGAGACAACCGCCGCCTACGAGCAGTACTTC. Its translation is CASRTETTAAYEQYF.

The chain couples TRBV5-1 to TRBJ1-1; D gene unclear. With 4 bases removed from V and 11 bases from J, the gap between germline ends came to 12 bases. Germline V CDR1 and CDR2: SGHRS, YFSETQ. This CDR3 spans 11 amino acids. The CDR3 region is CASSNGMEAFF. The CDR3 coding sequence is TGCGCCAGCAGCAACGGTATGGAGGCTTTCTTT.

The chain is built from TRBV19 and TRBJ2-1; D gene uncertain. The length of the CDR3 is 15 residues. CDR1 LNHDA and CDR2 SQIVND come from the germline V gene (reference sequence). V was shortened by 4 bases and J by 7 bases, with 17 bases between the two germline ends. The CDR3 reads CASSSASLVRNEQFF. CDR3 DNA: TGTGCCAGTAGTAGTGCAAGCTTGGTGCGGAATGAGCAGTTCTTC.

The chain combines TRBV29-1 with TRBJ1-2; D ambiguous. V was cut by 4 bases and J by 0 bases, with 18 bases left in between. Per the germline V gene, CDR1 is SQVTM and CDR2 is ANQGSEA. There are 16 residues in the CDR3. The CDR3 here is CSVAGNAELANYGYTF. The CDR3 DNA sequence: TGCAGCGTTGCTGGGAACGCCGAACTGGCTAACTATGGCTACACCTTC.

This chain joins TRBV7-8 and TRBJ2-7; D unresolved. The CDR3 is made up of 15 amino acids. The V end was cut by 1 base, the J end by 3 bases, with 13 bases between. Germline V gives CDR1 SGHVS, CDR2 FQNEAQ. The CDR3 loop is CASSLELISDYEQYF. CDR3 nucleotides: TGTGCCAGCAGCTTAGAGTTGATTTCTGACTACGAGCAGTACTTC.

This sequence joins TRBV7-9 and TRBJ1-2; perhaps TRBD1 as D (5 bases). V was shortened by 5 bases and J by 4 bases, with 11 bases between the two germline ends. The CDR3 consists of 13 residues. The germline V gene has CDR1 SEHNR and CDR2 FQNEAQ (reference sequence). CDR3 nucleotides: TGTGCCAGCAGCCCGGGACTGATCTATGGCTACACCTTC. Amino acids: CASSPGLIYGYTF.